Presented here are 9 T cell receptor beta chains from one specimen sequenced in a study of hypomethylating agent response in myelodysplastic syndrome. TCRdb keeps only in-frame clones here, not all; method: immunoSEQ multiplex PCR. Found here are some 1,300 clones, 75% to 90% of them singletons; the top ten hold roughly 15%. The sample in question was bone marrow, obtained before or after starting hypomethylating agent treatment for myelodysplastic syndrome (not recorded which). These receptors were taken from a human donor with myelodysplastic syndrome.

This rearrangement joins TRBV6-5 to TRBJ2-2; D uncertain. V was clipped by 1 base and J by 8 bases, with 8 bases between them. In germline, CDR1 is MNHEY, CDR2 SVGAGI. This CDR3 contains 13 residues. The CDR3 sequence: CASSYFLEGELFF. DNA of the CDR3: TGTGCCAGCAGTTACTTCTTGGAGGGGGAGCTGTTTTTT.

The genes are TRBV7-9 and TRBJ2-7; TRBD1 aligns across 8 bases. Germline V gene sequence: CDR1 SEHNR, CDR2 FQNEAQ (reference sequence). The CDR3 extends over 14 amino acids. J lost 3 bases, V lost 4 bases, and 5 bases had no gene match. This CDR3 reads CASSSWTGNYEQYF. CDR3 in DNA: TGTGCCAGCAGCTCCTGGACAGGGAACTACGAGCAGTACTTC.

V usage is TRBV9 and J usage is TRBJ1-1, with TRBD1 as a possible D gene (5 bases). The CDR3 covers 13 residues. Germline loops: CDR1 SGDLS, CDR2 YYNGEE. Trimming pared 2 bases from V and 3 bases from J, leaving 8 bases between. This chain's CDR3 is CASSVDTDTEAFF. CDR3 bases: TGTGCCAGCAGCGTGGACACCGACACTGAAGCTTTCTTT.

The chain has TRBV27 and TRBJ1-2, with 11 bases that match TRBD1. V lost 5 bases, J lost 2 bases, and 4 bases stayed unmatched. CDR3 length equals 15 residues. Per the germline V gene, CDR1 is MNHEY and CDR2 is SMNVEV (reference sequence). The CDR3 DNA reads TGTGCCAGCAGTACATGGACAGGGGGCAACTATGGCTACACCTTC. Amino acid sequence: CASSTWTGGNYGYTF.

The chain recombines TRBV28 with TRBJ2-3; the match to TRBD1 covers 8 bases. V was pared by 5 bases and J by 6 bases, with 7 bases of the junction left unmatched. The length of the CDR3 is 14 residues. The germline V gene encodes CDR1 MDHEN and CDR2 SYDVKM. CDR3 sequence reads: CASSQGAGVDTQYF. As DNA, the CDR3 is TGTGCCAGCAGTCAGGGGGCCGGCGTGGATACGCAGTATTTT.

The V and J genes are TRBV19 and TRBJ2-3, with 12 positions matching TRBD2. The CDR3 runs to 17 residues. The ends lost 2 bases at V and 4 bases at J; junction bases unmatched: 7. Germline CDR1 and CDR2: LNHDA and SQIVND (reference sequence). Here the CDR3 reads CASSINGLAGWADTQYF. Here the CDR3 DNA reads TGTGCCAGTAGTATAAATGGACTAGCGGGGTGGGCAGATACGCAGTATTTT.

The V gene is TRBV5-5, the J gene TRBJ2-6; 7 positions agree with TRBD1. Per germline, CDR1 SGHKS and CDR2 YYEKEE (reference sequence). CDR3 length equals 17 residues. Trimming at V came to 4 bases and at J to 2 bases, leaving 9 bases not matched to a gene. CDR3 region: CASSPRQGMAGANVLTF. CDR3 nucleotides: TGTGCCAGCAGCCCCAGACAGGGTATGGCTGGGGCCAACGTCCTGACTTTC.

The count of this clone is one. This chain joins TRBV11-1 and TRBJ2-1; 7 nucleotides match TRBD2. This CDR3 region has 16 residues. Germline V gene lookup returns CDR1 SGHAT and CDR2 FQDESV (reference sequence). V was pared by 1 base and J by 0 bases, with 3 bases of the junction left unmatched. In DNA, the CDR3 is TGTGCCAGCAGCTTAGGAAAGCGGGGCTCCTACAATGAGCAGTTCTTC. Residues: CASSLGKRGSYNEQFF.

The rearrangement uses TRBV11-1 and TRBJ1-6, with TRBD1 matching 7 bases. With V trimmed by 0 bases and J by 9 bases, 8 bases remained unmatched. Germline values: CDR1 SGHAT, CDR2 FQDESV (reference sequence). The CDR3 has 16 residues. The CDR3 spells CASSLAGTVKSSPLHF. CDR3 sequence (DNA): TGTGCCAGCAGCTTAGCCGGGACAGTGAAAAGTTCACCCCTCCACTTT.